The present T cell receptor (beta chain) was sequenced within a study of shared T cell receptors in the human thymus. Generated by immunoSEQ multiplex PCR, the TCRdb table keeps only in-frame clones and is missing some. Counted here are more than 550,000 clones, about 87% occurring once; the ten biggest clones make up under 0.01%. There are 13 residues in the CDR3. Germline CDR1 and CDR2: MNHEY and SMNVEV (reference sequence). The V and J ends lost 4 bases and 8 bases respectively, with 14 bases between them. The data were also submitted as part of a second study, on human thymus T cells. That study reports: It was from resections taken during corrective heart surgery that the thymus tissue came.

The chain couples TRBV27 to TRBJ1-2, with D hard to call. Sequenced sample: thymocytes. This clonotype was sampled from a boy under two years old with a congenital heart defect. The CDR3 loop reads CASSSEAGGGYTF. CDR3 sequence (DNA): TGTGCCAGCAGTTCAGAAGCGGGCGGCGGCTACACCTTC.